The 21 T cell receptor beta chains presented below share a single source sample, sequenced in a study of T-cell memory formation after mild COVID-19. A single record per CDR3 protein comes from TCRdb applying MiXCR to the 5' RACE reads. The table records around 390,000 distinct CDR3 sequences, about 17% of them present only once. The specimen sequenced was PBMCs or a T cell subset sorted from them (not recorded which). These receptors were collected from a man aged 18 to 29 who had mild COVID-19 (a few samples of this study predate the infection). Cell type and time point are not known.

The chain carries TRBV6-5 and TRBJ1-6; D is possibly TRBD1 (6 bases). V gave up 0 bases and J gave up 14 bases, with 17 bases separating them. Germline CDR1 and CDR2: MNHEY and SVGAGI. This CDR3 has 15 residues. The CDR3 here is CASSYSTAGVESLHF. The CDR3 bases are TGTGCCAGCAGTTACTCGACGGCAGGGGTAGAGTCCCTCCACTTT.

This clonotype was picked up many times. This chain connects TRBV12-5 to TRBJ2-4; D unresolved. CDR1 is LGHNT and CDR2 is FRNRAP in the germline V gene. V lost 4 bases and J 0 bases, leaving 10 bases between the germline ends. The CDR3 has 15 residues. CDR3 coding DNA: TGTGCTAGTGGTTCCCCTACCCTAGCCAAAAACATTCAGTACTTC. Translating it yields CASGSPTLAKNIQYF.

This clonotype was counted between two and nine times. The rearrangement links TRBV29-1 to TRBJ2-3; no clear D. Germline CDR1 is SQVTM and CDR2 is ANQGSEA. CDR3 length: 13 amino acids. Between the trimmed V and J ends, which lost 8 bases and 1 base, there was a span of 13 bases. CDR3 protein: CSSRTARTDTQYF. In nucleotides, the CDR3 is TGCAGCTCCAGGACCGCCCGCACAGATACGCAGTATTTT.

This clonotype was counted between two and nine times. The chain combines TRBV21-1 with TRBJ1-1; the listed D gene, TRBD1, was not tested against the DNA. TRBV21-1 is marked as a pseudogene. The CDR3 consists of 14 residues. CDR3 DNA sequence: TGTGCCAGCAGCAGTTTGTTTAGAGGGGGCGAAGCTTTCTTT. This codes for CASSSLFRGGEAFF.

The V call is TRBV6-5, the J call TRBJ1-2, with D maybe TRBD1 (5 bases). Germline CDR1 MNHEY, CDR2 SVGAGI. Trimming shortened V by 7 bases and J by 6 bases, and 12 bases separated the two germline ends. The CDR3 covers 12 residues. CDR3 in DNA: TGTGCCAGCAAAACAGGACATGATGGCTACACCTTC. It codes for CASKTGHDGYTF.

This clonotype has just a few counts. The chain links TRBV5-1 to TRBJ2-1; tentatively, D is TRBD1 or TRBD2 (6 bases each). This CDR3 contains 14 residues. The V gene's germline CDR1 is SGHRS and CDR2 YFSETQ. Trimming pared 2 bases from V and 9 bases from J, leaving 15 bases between. CDR3 DNA: TGCGCCAGCAGCTTCGGGGGCCCCGGAGCTGAGCAGTTCTTC. This codes for CASSFGGPGAEQFF.

The gene calls are TRBV12-3 or TRBV12-4 and TRBJ2-2; a weak D match, TRBD1 (6 bases). The CDR3 runs to 14 residues. V lost 1 base and J lost 3, with 6 bases in between. The chain's CDR3 is CASSLGQDTGELFF. The CDR3 coding sequence is TGTGCCAGCAGTTTAGGACAGGACACCGGGGAGCTGTTTTTT.

The chain uses TRBV7-2 and TRBJ1-6, with D unclear. Trimming removed 3 bases at V and 13 bases at J, with 16 bases between. The CDR3 covers 14 residues. Germline-derived CDR1 and CDR2 are SGHTA and FQGNSA. CDR3 in DNA: TGTGCCAGCAGCTTTCGGATGGCGGACCCTCCCCTCCACTTT. The encoded protein is CASSFRMADPPLHF.

The J gene is TRBJ2-7, the V gene TRBV7-2; 7 bases align to TRBD1. This CDR3 has 14 amino acids. Looked up from germline, CDR1 is SGHTA and CDR2 is FQGNSA. With V trimmed by 2 bases and J by 5 bases, 6 bases remained unmatched. CDR3 in amino acids: CASSLKQGFDEQYF. In nucleotides, the CDR3 is TGTGCCAGCAGCTTAAAACAGGGGTTCGACGAGCAGTACTTC.

The chain couples TRBV5-1 to TRBJ1-1; a weak D match, TRBD1 (6 bases). The V and J ends lost 4 bases and 4 bases respectively, with 11 bases between them. This CDR3 has 13 amino acids. Germline V lookup: CDR1 SGHRS, CDR2 YFSETQ. The CDR3 protein is CASSDTGPTEAFF. The CDR3 nucleotides are TGCGCCAGCAGCGACACAGGGCCCACTGAAGCTTTCTTT.

This clonotype was seen a few times. The chain has TRBV24-1 and TRBJ2-3; 9 nucleotides line up with TRBD1. The junction had 7 bases not matched to a gene; V was cut back by 7 bases and J by 0 bases. The CDR3 is made up of 16 amino acids. Germline lookup yields CDR1 KGHDR and CDR2 SFDVKD. Here the CDR3 DNA reads TGTGCCACCAGCCCCGGGACAGGGCGCAGCACAGATACGCAGTATTTT. Its translation: CATSPGTGRSTDTQYF.

This chain joins TRBV7-9 and TRBJ1-1; 9 bases are shared with TRBD1. The CDR3 contains 14 residues. V lost 5 bases and J lost 6; bases outside the gene matches: 7. Germline CDR1 SEHNR, CDR2 FQNEAQ (reference sequence). CDR3 nucleotides: TGTGCCAGCAGCCCTACTACAGGGGGCGCTGAAGCTTTCTTT. Residues: CASSPTTGGAEAFF.

In this sample, this clonotype turned up a few times. This chain joins TRBV7-3 and TRBJ2-5; a possible D gene is TRBD1 (5 bases). The germline gives CDR1 SGHTA, CDR2 FQGTGA. This CDR3 has 13 amino acids. The V end was cut by 5 bases, the J end by 7 bases, with 14 bases between. The CDR3 is CASSPYVQGTQYF. The DNA of the CDR3 is TGTGCCAGCAGCCCCTATGTTCAGGGGACCCAGTACTTC.

This clonotype was seen more than once but under ten times. J is TRBJ1-2 and V is TRBV7-2, with a possible D match to TRBD1 (6 bases). Germline-derived CDR1 and CDR2 are SGHTA and FQGNSA. The V gene lost 8 bases and the J gene lost 8 bases, with 12 bases spanning the gap. The CDR3 is 11 amino acids. CDR3 bases: TGTGCCAGCCCAGGGGTGGGGGGCTACACCTTC. Its translation is CASPGVGGYTF.

On this clonotype: This sequence may be a read error, since a much larger clone differs from it by one base. Here the CDR3 DNA reads TGTGCCAGCAGTTCCGGACAGGGGAGCTCCTACGAGCAGTACGTC. Translated, it gives CASSSGQGSSYEQYV. The chain is built from TRBV28 and TRBJ2-7; 9 bases match TRBD1. CDR1 is MDHEN and CDR2 is SYDVKM in the germline V gene. V shed 4 bases, J shed 0 bases, and the junction held 4 bases outside the gene matches. There are 15 residues in the CDR3.

There are many counts of this clonotype. The chain has TRBV9 and TRBJ2-3; TRBD2 matches at 11 bases. This CDR3 has 17 residues. The J segment lost 4 bases and the V segment lost 0 bases, leaving 7 bases of the junction unmatched. Germline V CDR1 and CDR2: SGDLS, YYNGEE. CDR3 sequence reads: CASSVAGSGGAADTQYF. Here the CDR3 DNA reads TGTGCCAGCAGCGTAGCGGGTAGCGGGGGGGCCGCAGATACGCAGTATTTT.

This clonotype has more than one count but fewer than ten. This chain connects TRBV29-1 to TRBJ1-2, with D tentatively TRBD1 (5 bases). The CDR3 sequence is 11 residues long. The ends were cut back, 7 bases at V and 8 bases at J, with 14 bases in the middle. CDR1 and CDR2 from the germline V gene are SQVTM and ANQGSEA. CDR3 region: CSGRMGDGYTF. CDR3 in DNA: TGCAGCGGACGGATGGGGGACGGCTACACCTTC. The full variable domain, rest sourced from reference TRBV29-1 and TRBJ1-2, is SAVISQKPSRDICQRGTSLTIQCQVDSQVTMMFWYRQQPGQSLTLIATANQGSEATYESGFVIDKFPISRPNLTFSTLTVSNMSPEDSSIYLCSGRMGDGYTFGSGTRLTVV.

The chain recombines TRBV11-1 with TRBJ2-2; D gene unclear. This CDR3 spans 13 amino acids. The V end was cut by 3 bases, the J end by 4 bases, with 6 bases between. The germline V gene encodes CDR1 SGHAT and CDR2 FQDESV (reference sequence). In DNA, the CDR3 is TGTGCCAGCAGCTTTGAGACCACCGGGGAGCTGTTTTTT. Protein: CASSFETTGELFF.

This clonotype was picked up a small number of times. The chain joins TRBV20-1 to TRBJ2-1; tentatively, D is TRBD1 (5 bases). The germline CDR1 and CDR2 sequences are DFQATT and SNEGSKA (reference sequence). Trimming removed 1 base at V and 6 bases at J, with 13 bases between. The CDR3 is 14 residues long. The CDR3 bases are TGCAGTGCTAGAGCGTCAATGGGGCGCAATGAGCAGTTCTTC. Translation gives CSARASMGRNEQFF.

This clonotype has more than one count but fewer than ten. The V gene is TRBV7-2, the J gene TRBJ1-1; D is unclear. V was cut by 4 bases and J by 5 bases, with 20 bases left in between. The CDR3 extends over 16 amino acids. In germline, CDR1 is SGHTA, CDR2 FQGNSA. The CDR3 is CASSSYPRASGTEAFF. CDR3 DNA: TGTGCCAGCAGCTCTTACCCACGGGCCAGTGGTACTGAAGCTTTCTTT.

The chain employs TRBV5-1 and TRBJ1-1; 7 bases match TRBD1. Germline CDR1 and CDR2: SGHRS and YFSETQ. The trim removed 3 bases at V and 4 bases at J, leaving 6 bases unmatched. The CDR3 sequence is 14 residues long. The CDR3 region has the DNA TGCGCCAGCAGCTCGGACAGGTGGATCACTGAAGCTTTCTTT. Translation gives CASSSDRWITEAFF. The entire variable domain, with the rest obtained from reference TRBV5-1 and TRBJ1-1, is as follows: KAGVTQTPRYLIKTRGQQVTLSCSPISGHRSVSWYQQTPGQGLQFLFEYFSETQRNKGNFPGRFSGRQFSNSRSEMNVSTLELGDSALYLCASSSDRWITEAFFGQGTRLTVV.